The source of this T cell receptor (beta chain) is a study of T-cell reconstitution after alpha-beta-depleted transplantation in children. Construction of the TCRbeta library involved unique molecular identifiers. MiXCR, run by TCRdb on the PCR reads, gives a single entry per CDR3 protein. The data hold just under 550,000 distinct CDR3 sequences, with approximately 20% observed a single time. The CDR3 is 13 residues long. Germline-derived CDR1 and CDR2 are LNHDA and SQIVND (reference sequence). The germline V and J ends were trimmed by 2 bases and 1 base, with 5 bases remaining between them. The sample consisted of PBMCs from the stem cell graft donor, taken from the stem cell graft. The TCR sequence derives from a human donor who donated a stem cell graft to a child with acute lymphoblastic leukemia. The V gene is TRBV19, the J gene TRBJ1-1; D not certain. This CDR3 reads CASSIKENTEAFF. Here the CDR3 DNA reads TGTGCCAGTAGTATAAAAGAGAACACTGAAGCTTTCTTT.